Shown below are 23 T cell receptor beta chains from a single sample sequenced in a study of blood T cell repertoires in COVID-19. Sequenced by immunoSEQ multiplex PCR; TCRdb stores in-frame clones only, minus some. The sample lists tens of thousands of clones; about 86% were seen once. The specimen was peripheral blood. These receptors were collected from an older man with acute or convalescent COVID-19.

The genes are TRBV27 and TRBJ2-7; TRBD2 agrees at 8 bases. The CDR3 sequence is 16 residues long. V shed 4 bases and J 4 bases; nucleotides not matched to a gene: 12. Per germline, CDR1 MNHEY and CDR2 SMNVEV (reference sequence). The CDR3 loop reads CASSSDGGAGRYEQYF. The CDR3 bases are TGTGCCAGCAGTTCCGACGGGGGGGCCGGTAGGTACGAGCAGTACTTC.

Comment on this clone: Other DNA sequences in this specimen translate into the identical CDR3. This chain connects TRBV9 to TRBJ2-3, with D unresolved. The CDR3 length is 13 residues. Germline V gene sequence: CDR1 SGDLS, CDR2 YYNGEE. Trimming removed 1 base at V and 0 bases at J, with 3 bases between. CDR3 in DNA: TGTGCCAGCAGCGTAACAAGCACAGATACGCAGTATTTT. This encodes CASSVTSTDTQYF.

This clone was recorded only once. The chain couples TRBV29-1 to TRBJ1-1; 9 nucleotides align to TRBD1. The V and J ends lost 5 bases and 2 bases, in that order; junction bases with no gene match: 6. Germline V CDR1 and CDR2: SQVTM, ANQGSEA. This CDR3 region has 14 residues. CDR3 bases: TGCAGCGTTAAACAGGGGGCAATTAACACTGAAGCTTTCTTT. Amino acid sequence: CSVKQGAINTEAFF.

By share of the sample, this clone is medium-sized. V gene TRBV7-2 combines with J gene TRBJ2-4, with 7 bases identical to TRBD2. The V segment lost 4 bases and the J segment 7 bases; nucleotides outside the gene matches: 7. This CDR3 has 14 amino acids. CDR1 SGHTA and CDR2 FQGNSA come from the germline V gene. The CDR3 loop is CASSSSNGRNIQYF. Written as DNA, the CDR3 is TGTGCCAGCAGCTCAAGCAACGGGAGGAACATTCAGTACTTC. The entire variable domain, with the rest obtained from reference TRBV7-2 and TRBJ2-4, is as follows: GAGVSQSPSNKVTEKGKDVELRCDPISGHTALYWYRQSLGQGLEFLIYFQGNSAPDKSGLPSDRFSAERTGGSVSTLTIQRTQQEDSAVYLCASSSSNGRNIQYFGAGTRLSVL.

The V gene is TRBV5-1, the J gene TRBJ2-7; 7 bases are shared with TRBD2. CDR3 length: 16 amino acids. CDR1 and CDR2 (germline): SGHRS, YFSETQ. After removal of 4 bases from V and 0 bases from J, the junction contained 10 bases not matched to a gene. In DNA, the CDR3 is TGCGCCAGCAGCATAAGAATAGCGGGTAGCTCCTACGAGCAGTACTTC. Protein product: CASSIRIAGSSYEQYF.

This chain uses TRBV29-1 with TRBJ2-5, with D perhaps matching TRBD2 (5 bases). CDR3 size: 14 residues. Germline V CDR1 and CDR2: SQVTM, ANQGSEA. The V and J ends lost 1 base and 5 bases respectively, with 14 bases between them. CDR3 protein: CSVEGMARRETQYF. The CDR3 DNA is TGCAGCGTTGAAGGGATGGCTCGGAGGGAGACCCAGTACTTC.

The chain combines TRBV21-1 with TRBJ2-7; the table names TRBD2, a call not compared with the DNA. TRBV21-1 is listed as a pseudogene. This CDR3 region has 15 residues. CDR3 sequence reads: CASTKNAGATVEQYF. The CDR3 coding sequence is TGTGCCAGCACCAAAAACGCGGGGGCGACTGTCGAGCAGTACTTC.

V and J are TRBV30 and TRBJ2-7; tentatively, D is TRBD2 (5 bases). Germline assignment: CDR1 GTSNPN and CDR2 SVGIG (reference sequence). The CDR3 extends over 11 amino acids. V lost 5 bases to trimming and J lost 0 bases, with 5 bases between them. The CDR3 spells CAWDYSYEQYF. The CDR3 bases are TGTGCCTGGGACTACTCCTACGAGCAGTACTTC.

The V gene is TRBV13, the J gene TRBJ2-5; weak D call: TRBD2 (7 bases). This CDR3 is 15 amino acids long. Germline-derived CDR1 and CDR2 are PRHDT and FYEKMQ (reference sequence). Trimming shortened V by 3 bases and J by 9 bases, and 20 bases separated the two germline ends. CDR3 bases: TGTGCCAGCAGCTTCGGGGGGCGGTCCCGGGTGGCCCAGTACTTC. Its translation is CASSFGGRSRVAQYF.

The chain recombines TRBV19 with TRBJ2-7, with 9 bases matching TRBD1. CDR3 length equals 16 residues. Germline V gene data show CDR1 as LNHDA and CDR2 as SQIVND (reference sequence). V dropped 3 bases and J dropped 1; count of bases not matched to a gene: 7. The CDR3 loop is CASSIPTGTGSYEQYF. The CDR3 bases are TGTGCCAGTAGTATTCCCACCGGGACAGGGTCCTACGAGCAGTACTTC.

The V gene is TRBV4-3, the J gene TRBJ2-1; no reliable D call. CDR3 length: 13 amino acids. The germline CDR1 and CDR2 sequences are LGHNA and YSLEER. Trimming pared 3 bases from V and 7 bases from J, leaving 10 bases between. CDR3 sequence: CASSQSRPNEQFF. DNA of the CDR3: TGCGCCAGCAGCCAGTCTAGGCCGAATGAGCAGTTCTTC.

The chain employs TRBV19 and TRBJ2-1, with 8 bases that match TRBD1. Germline loops: CDR1 LNHDA, CDR2 SQIVND (reference sequence). The CDR3 covers 15 residues. V was pared by 5 bases and J by 4 bases, with 7 bases of the junction left unmatched. The CDR3 loop reads CASSRQGLGYNEQFF. The CDR3 region has the DNA TGTGCCAGTAGTCGACAGGGGTTAGGTTACAATGAGCAGTTCTTC.

This rearrangement joins TRBV5-1 to TRBJ2-7, with TRBD1 matching 9 bases. Trimming removed 3 bases from V and 6 bases from J; junction bases left unmatched: 10. Germline-derived CDR1 and CDR2 are SGHRS and YFSETQ. The CDR3 covers 15 residues. The DNA for the CDR3 is TGCGCCAGCAGCTCGGGACAGGGTAAAAAGGTCGAGCAGTACTTC. It is translated as CASSSGQGKKVEQYF.

The sample holds one count of this clone. V and J are TRBV7-2 and TRBJ2-1; no clear D. Germline CDR1 is SGHTA and CDR2 is FQGNSA. The germline V and J ends were trimmed by 6 bases and 8 bases, with 23 bases remaining between them. CDR3 length equals 16 residues. CDR3 loop: CASRKQSGTRSHEQFF. The CDR3 region has the DNA TGTGCCAGCAGAAAACAGAGTGGAACCCGCTCCCATGAGCAGTTCTTC.

This chain joins TRBV5-1 and TRBJ1-2, with D possibly matching TRBD1 (6 bases). The CDR3 has 15 residues. The germline gives CDR1 SGHRS, CDR2 YFSETQ. V was trimmed by 4 bases and J by 3 bases, leaving 16 bases between them. This CDR3 reads CASSPWDKGDYGYTF. The CDR3, as DNA: TGCGCCAGCAGCCCCTGGGACAAGGGAGACTATGGCTACACCTTC.

V and J are TRBV28 and TRBJ1-5; D is perhaps TRBD1 (5 bases). The V gene lost 6 bases and the J gene lost 1 base, with 10 bases spanning the gap. The CDR3 covers 14 residues. Per germline, CDR1 MDHEN and CDR2 SYDVKM. The CDR3 coding sequence is TGTGCCAGCAGCCAGGGTGGGAGCAATCAGCCCCAGCATTTT. This gives the protein CASSQGGSNQPQHF. The full variable domain, in which reference TRBV28 and TRBJ1-5 provide the parts outside the CDR3, is DVKVTQSSRYLVKRTGEKVFLECVQDMDHENMFWYRQDPGLGLRLIYFSYDVKMKEKGDIPEGYSVSREKKERFSLILESASTNQTSMYLCASSQGGSNQPQHFGDGTRLSIL.

The chain carries TRBV9 and TRBJ1-3; D might be TRBD1 (5 bases). The CDR3 sequence is 15 residues long. Germline CDR1 reads SGDLS; CDR2 reads YYNGEE. Trimming shortened V by 4 bases and J by 3 bases, and 14 bases separated the two germline ends. The CDR3 sequence: CASSFRGGGGNTIYF. CDR3 bases: TGTGCCAGCAGCTTCCGCGGGGGGGGTGGAAACACCATATATTTT. The complete variable domain, with remaining parts taken from reference TRBV9 and TRBJ1-3, reads DSGVTQTPKHLITATGQRVTLRCSPRSGDLSVYWYQQSLDQGLQFLIQYYNGEERAKGNILERFSAQQFPDLHSELNLSSLELGDSALYFCASSFRGGGGNTIYFGEGSWLTVV.

The chain joins TRBV18 to TRBJ2-5, with TRBD2 as a possible D gene (6 bases). Trimming shortened V by 6 bases and J by 4 bases, and 18 bases separated the two germline ends. The CDR3 has 15 amino acids. Germline CDR1 KGHSH, CDR2 LQKENI. The chain's CDR3 is CASSQSRTIRETQYF. For the CDR3, the DNA is TGTGCCAGCTCGCAAAGCCGGACTATTAGAGAGACCCAGTACTTC.

The chain joins TRBV19 to TRBJ2-5; 9 bases map to TRBD1. This CDR3 region has 14 residues. Per germline, CDR1 LNHDA and CDR2 SQIVND (reference sequence). Trimming at V came to 3 bases and at J to 5 bases, leaving 4 bases not matched to a gene. CDR3: CASSMTGGGETQYF. For the CDR3, the DNA is TGTGCCAGTAGTATGACAGGGGGGGGTGAGACCCAGTACTTC.

The CDR3 coding sequence is TGTGCCAGTAGGAGGAGTGACACGCAGTATTTT. The encoded protein is CASRRSDTQYF. V usage is TRBV19 and J usage is TRBJ2-3; D call uncertain. This CDR3 spans 11 amino acids. V was pared by 6 bases and J by 9 bases, with 10 bases between. CDR1 is LNHDA and CDR2 is SQIVND in the germline V gene (reference sequence).

V gene TRBV19 combines with J gene TRBJ1-4; unclear D gene. V shed 5 bases and J shed 7 bases, with 11 bases lying between them. CDR1 LNHDA and CDR2 SQIVND come from the germline V gene (reference sequence). CDR3 length: 13 residues. The CDR3 loop reads CASSVDRGEKLFF. In DNA, the CDR3 is TGTGCCAGTAGTGTCGATCGGGGTGAAAAACTGTTTTTT.

The chain recombines TRBV2 with TRBJ2-3; TRBD2 matches 12 bases. CDR1 and CDR2 from the germline V gene are SNHLY and FYNNEI. The CDR3 consists of 15 residues. V shed 5 bases and J 7 bases; nucleotides not matched to a gene: 7. For the CDR3, the DNA is TGTGCCAGCAGTCCCCTAGCGGGAGGGCCTTATACGCAGTATTTT. Its translation is CASSPLAGGPYTQYF.

The CDR3 is CASRGLAGNTGELFF. CDR3 in DNA: TGTGCCAGCAGGGGACTAGCGGGAAACACCGGGGAGCTGTTTTTT. J is TRBJ2-2 and V is TRBV25-1; 13 bases fit TRBD2. Germline CDR1 reads MGHDK; CDR2 reads SYGVNS. Trimming at V came to 6 bases and at J to 2 bases, leaving 0 bases not matched to a gene. The CDR3 totals 15 residues.